This TCR beta chain was sequenced during a study of CD8+ T cells in alopecia areata. It was cDNA, reverse transcribed from extracted RNA, that served as the sequencing template. Sequenced by immunoSEQ multiplex PCR; TCRdb stores in-frame clones only, minus some. The sample holds 80,000 to 100,000 clones, 40% to 45% seen once. Comment on this clone: Its antigen is unidentified.

Findings of the study overall: There were also resident alphabeta T cells of normal skin sequenced in scalp samples. The study found TCR sharing across patients less clear than in mice, possibly for HLA reasons.

Sequenced input: CD4+ T cells sorted from blood. This sequence originates from a human donor with alopecia areata.

The CDR3 is CASGRGVPETQYF. DNA of the CDR3: TGTGCCAGCGGCAGAGGAGTTCCCGAGACCCAGTACTTC. The rearrangement uses TRBV2 and TRBJ2-5; D unresolved. The germline V gene encodes CDR1 SNHLY and CDR2 FYNNEI. This CDR3 contains 13 residues. The ends were cut back, 8 bases at V and 5 bases at J, with 15 bases in the middle. Looking up the rest from reference TRBV2 and TRBJ2-5 gives the full variable domain: EPEVTQTPSHQVTQMGQEVILRCVPISNHLYFYWYRQILGQKVEFLVSFYNNEISEKSEIFDDQFSVERPDGSNFTLKIRSTKLEDSAMYFCASGRGVPETQYFGPGTRLLVL.